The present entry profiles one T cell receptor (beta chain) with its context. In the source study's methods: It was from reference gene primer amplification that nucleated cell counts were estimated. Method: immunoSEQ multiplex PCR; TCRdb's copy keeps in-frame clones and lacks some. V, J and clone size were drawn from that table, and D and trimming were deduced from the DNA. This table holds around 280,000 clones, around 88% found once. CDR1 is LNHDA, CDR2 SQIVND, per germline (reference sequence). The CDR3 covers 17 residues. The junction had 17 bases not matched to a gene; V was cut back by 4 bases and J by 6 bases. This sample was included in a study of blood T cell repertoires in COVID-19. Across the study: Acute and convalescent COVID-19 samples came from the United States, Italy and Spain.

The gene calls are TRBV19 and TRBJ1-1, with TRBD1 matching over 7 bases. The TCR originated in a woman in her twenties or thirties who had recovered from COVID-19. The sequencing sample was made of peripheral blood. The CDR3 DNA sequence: TGTGCCAGTAGTACTGACCCAGGGGGATGGGGGCCCCCTGAAGCTTTCTTT. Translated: CASSTDPGGWGPPEAFF.